A selection of T cell receptor beta chains follows, all from one sample in a study of cytomegalovirus exposure and HLA in healthy donors. The method was immunoSEQ multiplex PCR; TCRdb's version includes in-frame clones alone and lacks a portion of them. The table has roughly 110,000 clones, 60% to 85% seen once. Material: PBMCs. These receptor sequences come from a male donor in good health and CMV-seropositive. CDR3s include the opening cysteine and the closing phenylalanine or tryptophan. A D gene is named only where the DNA matches it firmly. Not all rows give a size; the values are once, few, many and, for expanded clones, a class.

CDR3aa	CDR3nt	len	abundance	v_gene	d_gene	j_gene
CVSRPRVNTGELFF	TGTGTCAGCCGCCCCAGGGTGAACACCGGGGAGCTGTTTTTT	14	once	TRBV9	.	TRBJ2-2
CASNPRRAPNYGYTF	TGTGCCAGCAATCCGAGGAGGGCCCCTAACTATGGCTACACCTTC	15	once	TRBV7-2	.	TRBJ1-2
CASSLRDTYPYGYTF	TGTGCCAGCAGCTTAAGGGACACCTATCCCTATGGCTACACCTTC	15	once	TRBV7-2	.	TRBJ1-2
CASSYSRANEKLFF	TGTGCCAGCAGTTACTCGAGGGCTAATGAAAAACTGTTTTTT	14	.	TRBV6-5	.	TRBJ1-4
CASSIIPGTEYTEAFF	TGTGCCAGTAGTATTATCCCCGGGACAGAATACACTGAAGCTTTCTTT	16	.	TRBV19	TRBD1	TRBJ1-1
CASSSVGLAGYSYEQYF	TGTGCCAGCAGTTCAGTAGGACTAGCGGGCTACTCCTACGAGCAGTACTTC	17	.	TRBV28	TRBD2	TRBJ2-7
CASSISTDTQYF	TGTGCCAGCAGCATTAGCACAGATACGCAGTATTTT	12	.	TRBV28	.	TRBJ2-3
CASSLTGSGANVLTF	TGTGCCAGCAGCTTAACCGGGTCTGGGGCCAACGTCCTGACTTTC	15	.	TRBV7-2	.	TRBJ2-6
CATSRGRQGFTSLGNQPQHF	TGTGCCACCAGCAGGGGGCGACAGGGTTTTACGTCTCTTGGCAATCAGCCCCAGCATTTT	20	.	TRBV15	TRBD1	TRBJ1-5
CASSFGSTRVYEQYF	TGTGCCAGCAGCTTCGGCTCGACCCGGGTCTACGAGCAGTACTTC	15	.	TRBV7-9	.	TRBJ2-7